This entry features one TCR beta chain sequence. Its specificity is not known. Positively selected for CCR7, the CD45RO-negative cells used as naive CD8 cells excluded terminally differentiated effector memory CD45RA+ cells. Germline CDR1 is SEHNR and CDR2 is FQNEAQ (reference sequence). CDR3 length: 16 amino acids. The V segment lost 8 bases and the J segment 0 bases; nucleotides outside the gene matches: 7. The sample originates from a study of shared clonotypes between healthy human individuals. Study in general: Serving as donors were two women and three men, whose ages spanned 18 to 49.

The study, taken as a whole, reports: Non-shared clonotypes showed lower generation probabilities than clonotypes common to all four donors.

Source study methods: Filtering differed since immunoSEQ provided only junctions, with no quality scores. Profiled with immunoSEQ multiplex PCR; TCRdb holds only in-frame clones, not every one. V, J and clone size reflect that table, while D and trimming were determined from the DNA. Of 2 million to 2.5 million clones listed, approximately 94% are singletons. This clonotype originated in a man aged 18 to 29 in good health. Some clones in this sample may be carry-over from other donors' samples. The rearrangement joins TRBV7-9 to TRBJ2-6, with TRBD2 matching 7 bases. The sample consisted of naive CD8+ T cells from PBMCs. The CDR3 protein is CASPGTTSSGANVLTF. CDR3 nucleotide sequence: TGTGCCAGCCCCGGGACTACCAGCTCTGGGGCCAACGTCCTGACTTTC.